This T cell receptor beta chain emerged from a study of T-cell reconstitution after alpha-beta-depleted transplantation in children. V shed 2 bases, J shed 0 bases, and the junction held 17 bases outside the gene matches. The CDR3 has 22 residues. Germline V lookup: CDR1 LNHNV, CDR2 YYDKDF (reference sequence). The sample holds many counts of this clonotype. Unique molecular identifiers featured in how the TCRbeta library was prepared. One entry per CDR3 protein, called by TCRdb with MiXCR from the PCR reads. The table records 600,000 to 700,000 distinct CDR3 sequences, about an eighth of them present only once.

The chain employs TRBV15 and TRBJ2-1; 12 bases are shared with TRBD2. The receptor comes from a girl aged 2 to 9 with congenital amegakaryocytic thrombocytopenia, due to receive a stem cell transplant. Specimen: PBMCs, collected before TCRalphabeta/CD19-depleted stem cell transplant. The CDR3 reads CATSRYPRTGTSGSTSYNEQFF. CDR3 nucleotides: TGTGCCACCAGCAGATACCCCCGGACCGGGACTAGCGGGTCTACCTCCTACAATGAGCAGTTCTTC.